This passage covers 22 T cell receptor beta chains from one sample sequenced in a study of T cells after yellow fever vaccination. Each CDR3 protein gets one entry after TCRdb re-called the 5' RACE reads with MiXCR. This sample has 450,000 to 550,000 distinct CDR3 sequences, with 21% found just once. Source: PBMCs, taken less than 25 days after the first yellow fever vaccination. These receptors all come from a man younger than 30 who received the YFV17D yellow fever vaccine.

The rearrangement links TRBV7-8 to TRBJ1-2, with 7 bases aligning to TRBD1. The CDR3 loop spans 15 amino acids. CDR1 is SGHVS and CDR2 is FQNEAQ in the germline V gene. J was trimmed by 2 bases and V by 1 base; bases with no gene match: 4. The CDR3 loop reads CASSLEAGGNYGYTF. CDR3 in DNA: TGTGCCAGCAGCTTAGAGGCAGGGGGGAACTATGGCTACACCTTC.

The genes are TRBV6-2 or TRBV6-3 and TRBJ2-7; D is perhaps TRBD1 (5 bases). Looked up from germline, CDR1 is MNHEY and CDR2 is SVGEGT. The length of the CDR3 is 15 residues. V was pared by 4 bases and J by 3 bases, with 16 bases between. CDR3 coding DNA: TGTGCCAGCAGTTTGACAGCATACCACGTCTACGAGCAGTACTTC. This encodes CASSLTAYHVYEQYF.

This clonotype was detected only a few times. The rearrangement joins TRBV3-1 to TRBJ2-3, with 10 positions matching TRBD2. The J segment lost 5 bases and the V segment lost 5 bases, leaving 7 bases of the junction unmatched. This CDR3 is built from 15 residues. The V gene's germline CDR1 is LGHDT and CDR2 YNNKEL (reference sequence). The CDR3 nucleotides read TGTGCCAGCAGCTCCGGGACTAGCGTAGTAGATACGCAGTATTTT. Residues: CASSSGTSVVDTQYF.

CDR3 nucleotide sequence: TGCGCCAGCAGCCTACGGGACTTGCCTATTGAGACCCAGTACTTC. Its translation: CASSLRDLPIETQYF. The V gene is TRBV4-1, the J gene TRBJ2-5, with D perhaps TRBD2 (6 bases). The CDR3 is 15 residues long. Trimming took off 4 bases at V and 5 bases at J, with 17 bases between the two ends. CDR1 and CDR2 (germline): MGHRA, YSYEKL.

There are a few counts of this clonotype. The chain carries TRBV12-5 and TRBJ2-7; D is perhaps TRBD1 (6 bases). Trimming took 0 bases from V and 4 from J, leaving 16 bases between them. The CDR3 length is 16 residues. Germline lookup yields CDR1 LGHNT and CDR2 FRNRAP. Here the CDR3 reads CASGLVPGQGFYEQYF. The DNA for the CDR3 is TGTGCTAGTGGTTTGGTACCCGGGCAGGGGTTTTACGAGCAGTACTTC.

This clonotype was seen a handful of times. The J gene is TRBJ1-2, the V gene TRBV6-5; D is unresolved. Germline lookup yields CDR1 MNHEY and CDR2 SVGAGI. This CDR3 comprises 15 residues. The V end lost 2 bases, the J end lost 6 bases, and 16 bases lay between the germline ends. The CDR3 loop reads CASSYDSEGRDGYTF. CDR3 coding DNA: TGTGCCAGCAGTTACGATTCAGAGGGCAGAGATGGCTACACCTTC.

The rearrangement links TRBV11-2 to TRBJ2-3; 9 bases are shared with TRBD2. Germline V gene lookup returns CDR1 SGHAT and CDR2 FQNNGV. The trim removed 5 bases at V and 6 bases at J, leaving 18 bases unmatched. The CDR3 totals 18 residues. CDR3 nucleotides: TGTGCCAGCAGCCCCTACCCCGGGACTAGCTCCCCCGGGGATACGCAGTATTTT. Its protein product is CASSPYPGTSSPGDTQYF.

V usage is TRBV12-3 or TRBV12-4 and J usage is TRBJ2-1, with TRBD2 identical over 13 bases. This CDR3 is 15 amino acids long. Trimming cost V 5 bases and J 7 bases; bases outside gene matches: 5. Here the CDR3 reads CASSGLAGVENEQFF. CDR3 sequence (DNA): TGTGCCAGCAGTGGACTAGCGGGGGTGGAGAATGAGCAGTTCTTC.

This clonotype was detected once. The CDR3 here is CASSSRGRSTGELFF. Here the CDR3 DNA reads TGTGCCAGCAGTTCCAGGGGGCGCAGCACCGGGGAGCTGTTTTTT. This sequence joins TRBV6-2 or TRBV6-3 and TRBJ2-2; 8 nucleotides agree with TRBD1. Germline V gives CDR1 MNHEY, CDR2 SVGEGT. CDR3 length: 15 amino acids. After removal of 4 bases from V and 4 bases from J, the junction contained 5 bases not matched to a gene.

This chain uses TRBV4-1 with TRBJ1-4; TRBD1 is a possible D gene (5 bases). Germline V gene lookup returns CDR1 MGHRA and CDR2 YSYEKL. The length of the CDR3 is 15 residues. Trimming took off 1 base at V and 8 bases at J, with 14 bases between the two ends. The CDR3 bases are TGCGCCAGCAGCCAAGGGACATCACAGGCCGAAAAACTGTTTTTT. Translating it yields CASSQGTSQAEKLFF.

The rearrangement uses TRBV29-1 and TRBJ2-3; possibly TRBD1 for D (5 bases). Trimming left V 1 base short and J 2 bases short, with 16 bases between. This CDR3 region has 16 residues. The germline gives CDR1 SQVTM, CDR2 ANQGSEA. CDR3 protein: CSVEGKGFDLTDTQYF. The CDR3 region has the DNA TGCAGCGTTGAAGGAAAGGGGTTCGATCTCACAGATACGCAGTATTTT.

This clonotype was detected ten times or more. The gene calls are TRBV12-3 or TRBV12-4 and TRBJ2-1; D is unresolved. Trimming shortened V by 3 bases and J by 9 bases, and 6 bases separated the two germline ends. This CDR3 comprises 11 residues. The CDR3 sequence: CASSFLGEQFF. CDR3 DNA sequence: TGTGCCAGCAGTTTCTTGGGTGAGCAGTTCTTC.

The chain combines TRBV7-8 with TRBJ2-7, with D unclear. The ends were cut back, 4 bases at V and 0 bases at J, with 7 bases in the middle. The germline gives CDR1 SGHVS, CDR2 FQNEAQ. This CDR3 is built from 13 residues. For the CDR3, the DNA is TGTGCCAGCAGCTCGCGGAGCTCCTACGAGCAGTACGTC. The encoded protein is CASSSRSSYEQYV.

This clonotype was detected ten times or more. The rearrangement uses TRBV6-5 and TRBJ2-3; tentatively, D is TRBD1 (6 bases). With 4 bases removed from V and 2 bases from J, the gap between germline ends came to 7 bases. This CDR3 has 13 residues. Germline V gene data show CDR1 as MNHEY and CDR2 as SVGAGI. CDR3 residues: CASSWDNTDTQYF. The CDR3 nucleotides are TGTGCCAGCAGTTGGGACAACACAGATACGCAGTATTTT.

This clonotype was counted only a few times. CDR3 sequence: CASRDLRDYDNEQFF. In nucleotides, the CDR3 is TGTGCCAGTAGGGACCTCCGGGACTATGACAATGAGCAGTTCTTC. V is TRBV19 and J is TRBJ2-1; 7 bases align to TRBD2. V lost 6 bases to trimming and J lost 5 bases; unmatched junction nucleotides: 10. Per germline, CDR1 LNHDA and CDR2 SQIVND (reference sequence). CDR3 length equals 15 residues. Based on the CDR3 plus reference TRBV19 and TRBJ2-1, the full variable domain is DGGITQSPKYLFRKEGQNVTLSCEQNLNHDAMYWYRQDPGQGLRLIYYSQIVNDFQKGDIAEGYSVSREKKESFPLTVTSAQKNPTAFYLCASRDLRDYDNEQFFGPGTRLTVL.

The chain employs TRBV19 and TRBJ2-2; 7 bases map to TRBD1. CDR1 and CDR2 (germline): LNHDA, SQIVND (reference sequence). V shed 6 bases and J 5 bases; nucleotides not matched to a gene: 12. The CDR3 covers 16 residues. The CDR3 DNA is TGTGCCAGTAGAGAGGGGGCGGCTCCTCATACCGGGGAGCTGTTTTTT. Translation: CASREGAAPHTGELFF.

V and J are TRBV7-6 and TRBJ2-3; TRBD1 matches at 7 bases. The germline V gene has CDR1 SGHVS and CDR2 FNYEAQ. J gave up 2 bases and V 6 bases, and 5 bases lay outside the gene matches. The CDR3 spans 14 residues. The CDR3 sequence: CASREGGYTDTQYF. In DNA, the CDR3 is TGTGCCAGCAGGGAAGGGGGCTACACAGATACGCAGTATTTT.

This clonotype was observed a handful of times. The J gene is TRBJ1-6, the V gene TRBV12-3 or TRBV12-4; D is unresolved. Trimming stripped 3 bases from V and 1 base from J, with 7 bases between. This CDR3 comprises 15 residues. CDR3 DNA sequence: TGTGCCAGCAGTTTGAGAGGGTCCTATAATTCACCCCTCCACTTT. The encoded protein is CASSLRGSYNSPLHF.

The V and J genes are TRBV19 and TRBJ2-3; perhaps TRBD1 as D (5 bases). Germline lookup yields CDR1 LNHDA and CDR2 SQIVND (reference sequence). This CDR3 comprises 16 residues. Trimming cost V 1 base and J 4 bases, with 15 bases left between them. CDR3 sequence (DNA): TGTGCCAGTAGTATAGTCACAGGCACCGGCCCAGATACGCAGTATTTT. It codes for CASSIVTGTGPDTQYF.

The DNA of the CDR3 is TGTGCCAGCAACCAAGGGTTACTGAGCGGGGAGCTGTTTTTT. Translating gives CASNQGLLSGELFF. The chain is built from TRBV7-9 and TRBJ2-2, with D unclear. Trimming removed 7 bases at V and 7 bases at J, with 16 bases between. From germline, CDR1 is SEHNR and CDR2 FQNEAQ (reference sequence). CDR3 size: 14 residues.

In this sample, this clonotype turned up a few times. The rearrangement joins TRBV20-1 to TRBJ1-2; 7 nucleotides match TRBD1. Germline-derived CDR1 and CDR2 are DFQATT and SNEGSKA (reference sequence). V lost 1 base, J lost 8 bases, and 7 bases stayed unmatched. This CDR3 has 13 residues. The CDR3 is CSARGDRVDGYTF. The CDR3 nucleotides are TGCAGTGCTAGAGGTGACAGGGTAGACGGCTACACCTTC.

This clonotype has a handful of counts. The V call is TRBV20-1, the J call TRBJ2-5; tentative D call: TRBD2 (6 bases). Trimming shortened V by 5 bases and J by 5 bases, and 15 bases separated the two germline ends. Germline values: CDR1 DFQATT, CDR2 SNEGSKA (reference sequence). The CDR3 runs 13 residues. CDR3 bases: TGCAGTGCTCCCGGGGGTAGCGTGGAGACCCAGTACTTC. The encoded protein is CSAPGGSVETQYF.